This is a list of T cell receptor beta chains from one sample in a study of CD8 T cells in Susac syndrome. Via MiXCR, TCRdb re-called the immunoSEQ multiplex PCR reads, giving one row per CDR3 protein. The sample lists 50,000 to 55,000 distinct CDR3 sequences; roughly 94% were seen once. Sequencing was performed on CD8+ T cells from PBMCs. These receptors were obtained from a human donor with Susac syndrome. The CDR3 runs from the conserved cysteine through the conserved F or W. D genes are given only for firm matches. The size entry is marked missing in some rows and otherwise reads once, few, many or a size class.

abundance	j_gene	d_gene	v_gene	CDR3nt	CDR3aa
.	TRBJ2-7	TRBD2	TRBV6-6	TGTGCCAGCACTCCAACGGGGGGAGGGATTAACGAGCAGTACTTC	CASTPTGGGINEQYF
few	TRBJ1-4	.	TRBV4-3	TGCGCCAGCAGCCGTCCACGGATTCGAGAAAAACTGTTTTTT	CASSRPRIREKLFF
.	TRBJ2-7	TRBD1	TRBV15	TGTGCCACCACCGCGGACAGGGGTTACGAGCAGTACTTC	CATTADRGYEQYF
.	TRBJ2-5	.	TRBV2	TGTGCCAGCAGTCACCGACAGGAAGAGACCCAGTACTTC	CASSHRQEETQYF
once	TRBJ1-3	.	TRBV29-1	TGCAGCGTTGCGGGGGGATCCGGAAACACCATATATTTT	CSVAGGSGNTIYF
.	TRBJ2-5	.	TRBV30	TGTGCCTGGAGTCTTTCCGGCGGGGAGACCCAGTACTTC	CAWSLSGGETQYF
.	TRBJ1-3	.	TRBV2	TGTGCCAGCGCCCGGCAATCTGGAAACACCATATATTTT	CASARQSGNTIYF
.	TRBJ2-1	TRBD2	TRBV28	TGTGCCAGCATAGGAGCGGGGGGGCTAGGTGAGCAGTTCTTC	CASIGAGGLGEQFF
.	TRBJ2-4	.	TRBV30	TGTGCCTGTATGGCGGGAAACATTCAGTACTTC	CACMAGNIQYF
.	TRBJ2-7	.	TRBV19	TGTGCCAGTAGTTTTGTTTTCCCCGCCTACGAGCAGTACTTC	CASSFVFPAYEQYF
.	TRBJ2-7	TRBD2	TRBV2	TGTGCCAGCAGTGAAAGGTCCAGCGGGGCTGCACGTGAGCAGTACTTC	CASSERSSGAAREQYF
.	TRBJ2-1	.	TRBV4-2	TGTGCCAGCAGCCAATCGGCGGGTAATGAGCAGTTCTTC	CASSQSAGNEQFF
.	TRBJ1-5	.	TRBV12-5	TGTGCTAGTGGTTTGGCCGATCTGAGGCCCCAGCATTTT	CASGLADLRPQHF
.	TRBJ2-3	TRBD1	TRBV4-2	TGTGCCAGCAGCCAAGGAGGGGGCCGGGATACGCAGTATTTT	CASSQGGGRDTQYF
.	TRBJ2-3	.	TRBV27	TGTGCCAGCAGTGAGGGCCCAGATACGCAGTATTTT	CASSEGPDTQYF
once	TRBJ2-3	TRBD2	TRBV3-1	TGTGCCAGCAGCCCCGGGACTAGCGGGGGTTTGAGGACAGATACGCAGTATTTT	CASSPGTSGGLRTDTQYF
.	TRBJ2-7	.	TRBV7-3	TGTGCCAGGTCGGCCCACCTGATCGCCTACGAGCAGTACTTC	CARSAHLIAYEQYF
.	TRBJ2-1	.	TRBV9	TGTGCCAGCAGCGCCTGGACTGGCTCGGACGATGAGCAGTTCTTC	CASSAWTGSDDEQFF
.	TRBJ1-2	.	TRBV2	TGTGCCAGCAAGGATAGGGGCAACTATGGCTACACCTTC	CASKDRGNYGYTF
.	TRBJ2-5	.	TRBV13	TGTGCCAGCAGCCGACCTGGGGAGACCCAGTACTTC	CASSRPGETQYF
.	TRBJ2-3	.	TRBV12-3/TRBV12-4	TGTGCCAGCAGTCCACAGGTAGATACGCAGTATTTT	CASSPQVDTQYF
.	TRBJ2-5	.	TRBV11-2	TGTGCCAGCAGCACCTTAGACAGCTACATGACCCAGTACTTC	CASSTLDSYMTQYF
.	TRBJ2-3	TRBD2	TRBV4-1	TGCGCCAGCAGCCAAGTGCGGGGGGGCCCCCGAGATACGCAGTATTTT	CASSQVRGGPRDTQYF
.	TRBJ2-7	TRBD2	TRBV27	TGTGCCAGCAGTTTATGGGGAGGGACCTACGAGCAGTACTTC	CASSLWGGTYEQYF
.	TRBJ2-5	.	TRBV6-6	TGTGCCAGCAGTTACGGGAGGGAGACCCAGTACTTC	CASSYGRETQYF
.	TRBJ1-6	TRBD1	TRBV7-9	TGTGCCAGCAGCCCCCCGACAGGGGAGGATTCACCCCTCCACTTT	CASSPPTGEDSPLHF
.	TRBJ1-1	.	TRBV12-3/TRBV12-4	TGTGCCAGCAGTCCATCCAAACTTGAAGCTTTCTTT	CASSPSKLEAFF
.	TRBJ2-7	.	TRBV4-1	TGCGCCAGCACCGTCGTGACAGGTAGCTCCTACGAGCAGTACTTC	CASTVVTGSSYEQYF
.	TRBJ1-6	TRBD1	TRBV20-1	TGCAGTGCTAGAAAGGGGGCGAGCTCCTATAATTCACCCCTCCACTTT	CSARKGASSYNSPLHF